This T cell receptor (beta chain) was sequenced for a study of T-cell reconstitution after alpha-beta-depleted transplantation in children. Findings and limits, study-wide: The authors attributed T-cell counts and diversity one year after transplant mostly to newly produced T cells.

Notes on this clonotype: Its specificity is unknown.

Germline V gene sequence: CDR1 SGHDN, CDR2 FVKESK. Trimming took off 2 bases at V and 9 bases at J, with 19 bases between the two ends. The CDR3 loop spans 15 amino acids. It was with unique molecular identifiers that the TCRbeta library was prepared. TCRdb independently ran MiXCR on the PCR reads; one entry per CDR3 protein. The repertoire includes fewer than 350,000 distinct CDR3 sequences, around 7.1% of them detected once, and approximately 8.6% sits in the top ten. This chain uses TRBV14 with TRBJ2-5; maybe TRBD2 (6 bases). The TCR sequence derives from a female patient aged 2-9 years who had a stem cell transplant for Fanconi anemia, so the T cells may come from the graft donor. Here the sequenced sample was peripheral blood, taken 360 days after TCRalphabeta/CD19-depleted stem cell transplant. In DNA form, the CDR3 reads TGTGCCAGCAGCCAATCCGAACTGCCGTGGGGGGCCCAGTACTTC. Its protein product is CASSQSELPWGAQYF.